What follows are 6 T cell receptor beta chains derived from one specimen sequenced in a study of OX40 agonist ivuxolimab in advanced cancers. Here immunoSEQ multiplex PCR was the method, and the copy in TCRdb shows in-frame clones only, minus some. This table holds about 71,000 clones, over 90% found once. The input for sequencing was CD4+ or CD8+ T cells sorted from blood, taken in a trial of the OX40 agonist ivuxolimab. Receptors were obtained from an adult with an advanced solid tumor such as melanoma, head and neck, liver or kidney cancer.

CDR3 DNA sequence: TGCGCCAGCAGCCTGCCGCTACAGGGGCCTCCAACAGATACGCAGTATTTT. Protein: CASSLPLQGPPTDTQYF. This sequence joins TRBV4-1 and TRBJ2-3; 7 positions agree with TRBD1. The CDR3 runs 17 residues. Germline CDR1 and CDR2: MGHRA and YSYEKL. With 4 bases clipped from V and 3 bases from J, the junction kept 13 bases outside the gene matches.

V gene TRBV9 combines with J gene TRBJ2-3; 12 bases map to TRBD2. The J segment lost 3 bases and the V segment lost 4 bases, leaving 6 bases of the junction unmatched. The germline CDR1 and CDR2 sequences are SGDLS and YYNGEE. The CDR3 consists of 16 residues. CDR3: CASSTRTSGTTDTQYF. In nucleotides, the CDR3 is TGTGCCAGCAGCACGCGGACTAGCGGGACGACAGATACGCAGTATTTT.

The rearrangement uses TRBV2 and TRBJ2-4; 10 bases align to TRBD2. Germline-derived CDR1 and CDR2 are SNHLY and FYNNEI. The CDR3 runs to 18 residues. The J segment lost 1 base and the V segment lost 8 bases, leaving 14 bases of the junction unmatched. CDR3 sequence reads: CASGAASGSGAAKNIQYF. The CDR3 bases are TGTGCCAGCGGGGCTGCTAGCGGGAGTGGGGCGGCCAAAAACATTCAGTACTTC. Complete variable domain (other parts from reference TRBV2 and TRBJ2-4): EPEVTQTPSHQVTQMGQEVILRCVPISNHLYFYWYRQILGQKVEFLVSFYNNEISEKSEIFDDQFSVERPDGSNFTLKIRSTKLEDSAMYFCASGAASGSGAAKNIQYFGAGTRLSVL.

The gene calls are TRBV18 and TRBJ2-7; tentatively, D is TRBD1 or TRBD2 (5 bases each). Germline V CDR1 and CDR2: KGHSH, LQKENI. There are 13 residues in the CDR3. V was clipped by 6 bases and J by 2 bases, with 11 bases between them. The CDR3 nucleotides read TGTGCCAGCTCCCGGGACGGAACCTACGAGCAGTACTTC. It specifies CASSRDGTYEQYF.

The chain couples TRBV9 to TRBJ2-2; D possibly matches TRBD1 or TRBD2 (7 bases each). The ends were cut back, 4 bases at V and 4 bases at J, with 17 bases in the middle. CDR1 and CDR2 (germline): SGDLS, YYNGEE. The CDR3 is made up of 16 amino acids. CDR3 protein: CASSPGEGAGTGELFF. The CDR3 nucleotides read TGTGCCAGCAGCCCTGGGGAGGGGGCGGGCACCGGGGAGCTGTTTTTT.

The rearrangement joins TRBV7-9 to TRBJ2-7, with D maybe TRBD2 (6 bases). Trimming removed 5 bases from V and 0 bases from J, with 14 bases in between. The CDR3 contains 15 residues. Germline CDR1 and CDR2: SEHNR and FQNEAQ (reference sequence). As DNA, the CDR3 is TGTGCCAGCAGCCCCCGGACTACTAGCTCCTACGAGCAGTACTTC. Its protein is CASSPRTTSSYEQYF. The full variable domain, completed using reference TRBV7-9 and TRBJ2-7, is DTGVSQNPRHKITKRGQNVTFRCDPISEHNRLYWYRQTLGQGPEFLTYFQNEAQLEKSRLLSDRFSAERPKGSFSTLEIQRTEQGDSAMYLCASSPRTTSSYEQYFGPGTRLTVT.